These 14 T cell receptor delta chains came from one sample sequenced in a study of gamma-delta T cells after stem cell transplantation. TCRdb redid clone calling on the RT-PCR reads using CATT. The table lists roughly 1,300 delta-chain clones, 25% to 30% of them singletons, with more than 35% in the top ten. The sequenced sample consisted of gamma-delta T cells. These receptors were collected from a human donor. It is not recorded whose cells these are; they may come from a transplant donor.

A word on this clone: It may be a read error: a sequence one base away is much more abundant. Different DNA sequences within this sample yield the same CDR3. The chain couples TRDV2 to TRDJ1; 11 nucleotides match TRDD3. Germline V lookup: CDR1 GEAIGNYY, CDR2 EKD. This CDR3 has 15 residues. CDR3 nucleotide sequence: TGCGCCTGTGACACCCTGGGGGATACTTCCGATAAACTCATCTTT. As protein: CACDTLGDTSDKLIF.

With regard to this clone: This clone may be a read error of a much larger clone one base away. In the same sample, other DNA sequences code for this CDR3. The V call is TRDV2, the J call TRDJ1; D may be TRDD3 (6 bases). Germline CDR1 GEAIGNYY, CDR2 EKD. This CDR3 is 16 amino acids long. CDR3 sequence: CACDPVLGKGADKLIF. CDR3 nucleotides: TGTGCCTGTGACCCCGTACTGGGAAAAGGGGCCGACAAACTCATCTTT.

Comments on this clone: A far larger clone is only one base removed, so a read error is likely. Other DNA sequences within the sample encode an identical CDR3. The chain joins TRDV2 to TRDJ1, with TRDD3 identical over 8 bases. Germline-derived CDR1 and CDR2 are GEAIGNYY and EKD. CDR3 length: 17 amino acids. V was pared by 3 bases and J by 0 bases, with 11 bases of the junction left unmatched. The CDR3 reads CACDAILGDEYTDKLIF. The DNA for the CDR3 is TGTGCCTGTGACGCTATATTGGGGGATGAGTACACCGATAAACTCATCTTT.

This clone is medium-sized within its sample. The rearrangement joins TRDV3 to TRDJ1; perhaps TRDD3 as D (5 bases). The germline CDR1 and CDR2 sequences are TVYSNPD and GDNSRS (reference sequence). V lost 2 bases and J 2 bases, leaving 36 bases between the germline ends. The CDR3 runs 21 residues. In DNA, the CDR3 is TGTGCCTTTGACCCGGTCCCCCATTACGACTACTGCGGGGACCGGACCGATAAACTCATCTTT. Its protein is CAFDPVPHYDYCGDRTDKLIF.

With regard to this clone: This DNA's translation differs at residue 12 from TCRdb's protein, which comes from a much larger clone; a read error is likely, and the protein shown is translated from the DNA. V and J are TRDV2 and TRDJ1; the D gene could be TRDD2 or TRDD3 (6 bases each). Germline V gives CDR1 GEAIGNYY, CDR2 EKD. CDR3 size: 16 residues. V was cut by 3 bases and J by 11 bases, with 27 bases left in between. The CDR3 DNA sequence: TGTGCCTGTGACCCCCTCTTCCTTCAGCTGGGGAATCACCTCATCTTT. It encodes CACDPLFLQLGNHLIF.

V gene TRDV2 combines with J gene TRDJ1; 8 nucleotides match TRDD3. CDR1 and CDR2 from the germline V gene are GEAIGNYY and EKD. The CDR3 runs 18 residues. The V gene end was trimmed by 0 bases and the J gene end by 7 bases; junction bases not matched to a gene: 18. The DNA for the CDR3 is TGTGCCTGTGACACCGTCCTCGGTGGGGGATCCTCCCCTGGTAAACTCATCTTT. Its translation is CACDTVLGGGSSPGKLIF.

In the case of this clone: The protein recorded in TCRdb matches a much larger clone and deviates from this DNA's translation at residue 11, suggesting a read error; the protein here is obtained by translating the DNA. The V and J genes are TRDV2 and TRDJ1, with 9 bases identical to TRDD3. Trimming removed 3 bases from V and 4 bases from J; junction bases left unmatched: 11. Germline V lookup: CDR1 GEAIGNYY, CDR2 EKD. The CDR3 runs to 16 residues. In DNA form, the CDR3 reads TGTGCCTGTGACCAGCTTACTGGGGGACACAACGATAAACTCATCTTT. Its protein product is CACDQLTGGHNDKLIF.

In the case of this clone: Only one base separates this from a far larger clonotype, so it likely reflects a read error. Additional DNA sequences in this sample encode the identical CDR3. The rearrangement joins TRDV2 to TRDJ3; D is possibly TRDD3 (5 bases). The CDR3 is 16 residues long. The germline V gene encodes CDR1 GEAIGNYY and CDR2 EKD. CDR3 nucleotides: TGTGCCTGTGACCCGTCAAGCTCCTGGGACACCCGGCAGATGTTTTTC. Encoded protein: CACDPSSSWDTRQMFF.

In this sample, this clone is large. Other nucleotide sequences in the sample specify the same CDR3. The chain uses TRDV2 and TRDJ1, with 9 nucleotides matching TRDD3. The J segment lost 0 bases and the V segment lost 0 bases, leaving 13 bases of the junction unmatched. In germline, CDR1 is GEAIGNYY, CDR2 EKD. The CDR3 totals 19 residues. The CDR3 coding sequence is TGTGCCTGTGACACCGTTGGTACTGGGGGACCCCCGTACACCGATAAACTCATCTTT. Its protein product is CACDTVGTGGPPYTDKLIF.

Sample share makes this clone medium-sized. The chain combines TRDV3 with TRDJ1; 8 nucleotides match TRDD3. The length of the CDR3 is 18 residues. The germline CDR1 and CDR2 sequences are TVYSNPD and GDNSRS (reference sequence). J gave up 0 bases and V 5 bases, and 20 bases lay outside the gene matches. The DNA of the CDR3 is TGTGCCCTTCCCTCTTTTGATTTGGGGGATCAGTACACCGATAAACTCATCTTT. Its protein product is CALPSFDLGDQYTDKLIF.

Within the sample, this clone is medium-sized. A far larger clone is one base from this, pointing to a likely read error. In the same sample, other DNA sequences code for this CDR3. In DNA form, the CDR3 reads TGTGCTCTTGGGCCTACGAATGGCTGGGGGATACAGGGGGAACTCATCTTT. It encodes CALGPTNGWGIQGELIF. This chain links TRDV1 with TRDJ1; TRDD3 agrees at 11 bases. After removal of 5 bases from V and 9 bases from J, the junction contained 17 bases not matched to a gene. From germline, CDR1 is TSWWSYY and CDR2 QGS. This CDR3 spans 17 amino acids.

As to this clone: A much larger clonotype is one base distant, so this may be a read error. This chain joins TRDV2 and TRDJ3; TRDD3 aligns across 10 bases. Germline loops: CDR1 GEAIGNYY, CDR2 EKD. This CDR3 has 26 residues. V gave up 3 bases and J gave up 0 bases; unmatched junction bases: 28. This chain's CDR3 is CACDAAGTRVSLGGYGSSWDTRQMFF. The CDR3 DNA is TGTGCCTGTGACGCCGCGGGGACAAGGGTTTCACTGGGGGGATACGGGAGCTCCTGGGACACCCGACAGATGTTTTTC.

Details on this clone: TCRdb has a much larger clone's protein, which differs at residue 12 from the translation of this DNA, likely because of a read error; what is shown is the protein translated from the DNA. V is TRDV3 and J is TRDJ1; no reliable D call. Germline assignment: CDR1 TVYSNPD and CDR2 GDNSRS (reference sequence). The CDR3 spans 14 residues. CDR3 nucleotides: TGTGCCTTCCTAAACGGGAATGAGGACGATAAATTCATCTTT. This gives the protein CAFLNGNEDDKFIF.

About this clone itself: A far larger clone is only one base removed, so a read error is likely. The CDR3: CACDALGLYPNRFTDKLIF. CDR3 nucleotides: TGTGCCTGTGACGCCCTTGGTTTGTACCCGAACCGGTTCACCGATAAACTCATCTTT. The J gene is TRDJ1, the V gene TRDV2; unclear D gene. Trimming pared 3 bases from V and 1 base from J, leaving 26 bases between. The V gene's germline CDR1 is GEAIGNYY and CDR2 EKD. The CDR3 is made up of 19 amino acids.